This record looks at one TCR beta chain sequence and its context. The source of the sample is a study of blood T cell repertoires in COVID-19. Method: immunoSEQ multiplex PCR; TCRdb's copy keeps in-frame clones and lacks some. The data show some 190,000 clones, about 82% seen once. The sequencing sample was made of PBMCs or T cells enriched from blood (not recorded which). This clonotype was sampled from a man in his forties or fifties with acute COVID-19.

The CDR3 nucleotides read TGTGCCAGCAGCCAGATGAAGGGGGGGCGCTACACCTTC. Amino acids: CASSQMKGGRYTF. V gene TRBV3-1 (or the pseudogene TRBV3-2) combines with J gene TRBJ1-2, with a tentative D call TRBD1 (6 bases). CDR3 length equals 13 residues. The V end was cut by 3 bases, the J end by 9 bases, with 14 bases between. Per the germline V gene, CDR1 is LGHDT and CDR2 is YNNKEL (reference sequence).